Sequencing of this TCR beta chain was carried out in a study of beta chain features in type 1 diabetes. This clone was picked up a small number of times. Of the isolated RNA, all was reverse transcribed, and so the sequenced material was expressed TCRB transcripts. The method was immunoSEQ multiplex PCR; TCRdb's version includes in-frame clones alone and lacks a portion of them. The sample records hundreds of thousands of clones, 30% being singletons. Sequencing was performed on naive CD4+ T cells from blood. This TCR derives from a man between 18 and 29 years old in good health.

This CDR3 is CASSWGDYNTEAFF. The CDR3 DNA is TGTGCCAGCAGCTGGGGAGATTACAACACTGAAGCTTTCTTT. The chain combines TRBV5-6 with TRBJ1-1, with D unclear. The V gene's germline CDR1 is SGHDT and CDR2 YYEEEE. The ends were cut back, 3 bases at V and 2 bases at J, with 11 bases in the middle. The CDR3 runs 14 residues.